In its sample, the clone carrying this T cell receptor beta chain was seen a few times. The data originate from a study of T-cell reconstitution after alpha-beta-depleted transplantation in children. Trimming removed 7 bases from V and 7 bases from J, with 14 bases in between. CDR1 is SEHNR, CDR2 FQNEAQ, per germline (reference sequence). The CDR3 totals 14 residues. Library preparation (for TCRbeta) was performed with unique molecular identifiers. TCRdb used MiXCR to reprocess the PCR reads, holding one entry per CDR3 protein. Of 300,000 or so distinct CDR3 sequences listed, approximately 9.8% are singletons.

This specimen consisted of PBMCs from the stem cell graft donor, obtained from the stem cell graft. V gene TRBV7-9 combines with J gene TRBJ1-6; D unresolved. The sequence was collected from a human donor who donated a stem cell graft to a child with SCID. CDR3 DNA: TGTGCCAGCACCCTAGCGGGTGGGAATTCACCCCTCCACTTT. It translates to CASTLAGGNSPLHF.